Following are 28 T cell receptor beta chains from one sample sequenced in a study of shared T cell receptors in the human thymus. Profiled with immunoSEQ multiplex PCR; TCRdb holds only in-frame clones, not every one. Here the sample spans 700,000 or so clones, approximately 85% being singletons. This sample also appeared in a second study, on human thymus T cells.

Source material: thymocytes. The receptors originated from a girl less than two years old with a congenital heart defect.

A few counts support this clone. The chain uses TRBV4-1 and TRBJ1-5; 9 bases fit TRBD1. The J segment lost 2 bases and the V segment lost 4 bases, leaving 6 bases of the junction unmatched. This CDR3 has 16 amino acids. The germline CDR1 and CDR2 sequences are MGHRA and YSYEKL. In nucleotides, the CDR3 is TGCGCCAGCAGCCGCCCGGGACAGGGCCGCAATCAGCCCCAGCATTTT. Its protein is CASSRPGQGRNQPQHF.

This chain connects TRBV6-5 to TRBJ1-5; 7 positions match TRBD1. Germline assignment: CDR1 MNHEY and CDR2 SVGAGI. The CDR3 has 14 residues. Trimming cost V 5 bases and J 9 bases; bases outside gene matches: 10. The CDR3 is CASSIDRAVRPQHF. DNA of the CDR3: TGTGCCAGCAGTATTGACAGGGCTGTCAGGCCCCAGCATTTT.

The gene calls are TRBV29-1 and TRBJ2-7, with a possible D match to TRBD1 (6 bases). The CDR3 totals 13 residues. Trimming removed 7 bases at V and 1 base at J, with 14 bases between. Germline V gene sequence: CDR1 SQVTM, CDR2 ANQGSEA. Here the CDR3 reads CSDRQDSSYEQYF. CDR3 DNA sequence: TGCAGCGACAGACAGGACTCGTCCTACGAGCAGTACTTC.

The chain carries TRBV6-1 and TRBJ2-1, with 8 bases aligning to TRBD1. CDR3 length equals 20 residues. Germline V gives CDR1 MNHNS, CDR2 SASEGT. With V trimmed by 2 bases and J by 2 bases, 17 bases remained unmatched. CDR3 amino acids: CASSEIPPPDRVGTYNEQFF. CDR3 in DNA: TGTGCCAGCAGTGAAATCCCACCCCCGGACAGGGTGGGCACCTACAATGAGCAGTTCTTC.

The CDR3 reads CASTTGVWTEAFF. CDR3 nucleotide sequence: TGCGCCAGCACTACCGGGGTATGGACTGAAGCTTTCTTT. This chain joins TRBV4-1 and TRBJ1-1; D unclear. The V gene's germline CDR1 is MGHRA and CDR2 YSYEKL. This CDR3 has 13 amino acids. Trimming removed 7 bases from V and 5 bases from J, with 14 bases in between.

The chain is built from TRBV7-9 and TRBJ1-2; D may be TRBD1 (5 bases). With 3 bases removed from V and 5 bases from J, the gap between germline ends came to 22 bases. The CDR3 is 17 amino acids. The germline CDR1 and CDR2 sequences are SEHNR and FQNEAQ (reference sequence). CDR3 nucleotides: TGTGCCAGCAGCTTCCCCCCAGGGTGGCCCCAAAGATATGGCTACACCTTC. Its translation is CASSFPPGWPQRYGYTF.

The chain uses TRBV29-1 and TRBJ1-4, with 7 bases lining up with TRBD1. V trimming: 5 bases; J trimming: 9 bases; junction bases outside the gene matches: 27. There are 19 residues in the CDR3. Germline lookup yields CDR1 SQVTM and CDR2 ANQGSEA. CDR3 loop: CSVLLGFGGSGTVKKKLFF. CDR3 sequence (DNA): TGCAGCGTTCTCTTGGGATTTGGGGGATCCGGGACAGTGAAGAAAAAACTGTTTTTT.

The chain links TRBV2 to TRBJ1-1, with 9 positions matching TRBD1. V was clipped by 6 bases and J by 1 base; unmatched bases: 9. The germline V gene encodes CDR1 SNHLY and CDR2 FYNNEI. The CDR3 is 16 amino acids. The CDR3 DNA reads as TGTGCCAGCAGCGCCGGGACAGGGCCTAGGAACACTGAAGCTTTCTTT. As protein: CASSAGTGPRNTEAFF.

The V gene is TRBV6-5, the J gene TRBJ2-5, with D maybe TRBD1 (5 bases). The V and J ends lost 2 bases and 4 bases respectively, with 17 bases between them. The CDR3 extends over 16 amino acids. Germline CDR1 and CDR2: MNHEY and SVGAGI. This CDR3 reads CASSYISAGLGETQYF. In nucleotides, the CDR3 is TGTGCCAGCAGTTACATTTCGGCAGGGCTGGGAGAGACCCAGTACTTC.

The V and J genes are TRBV6-5 and TRBJ2-6, with D uncertain. CDR1 and CDR2 (germline): MNHEY, SVGAGI. Trimming took off 6 bases at V and 0 bases at J, with 9 bases between the two ends. CDR3 size: 15 residues. CDR3 nucleotide sequence: TGTGCCAGCAGCCTCTGGGCCTCTGGGGCCAACGTCCTGACTTTC. Protein: CASSLWASGANVLTF.

The chain carries TRBV7-9 and TRBJ1-4; D perhaps matches TRBD1 (6 bases). Germline CDR1 is SEHNR and CDR2 is FQNEAQ (reference sequence). Trimming stripped 4 bases from V and 8 bases from J, with 14 bases between. This CDR3 is built from 14 residues. The CDR3 loop is CASSCDRPYEKLFF. CDR3 DNA: TGTGCCAGCAGCTGCGACAGGCCTTACGAAAAACTGTTTTTT.

The chain carries TRBV19 and TRBJ1-1; TRBD1 is a possible D gene (6 bases). Germline-derived CDR1 and CDR2 are LNHDA and SQIVND (reference sequence). The CDR3 loop spans 15 amino acids. Trimming pared 9 bases from V and 4 bases from J, leaving 21 bases between. CDR3 region: CARGDTKRGPTEAFF. DNA of the CDR3: TGTGCCAGGGGGGACACTAAGAGGGGCCCCACTGAAGCTTTCTTT.

The chain combines TRBV29-1 with TRBJ2-3, with TRBD1 matching over 10 bases. Germline-derived CDR1 and CDR2 are SQVTM and ANQGSEA. The V segment lost 0 bases and the J segment 2 bases; nucleotides outside the gene matches: 11. The CDR3 has 18 residues. Here the CDR3 reads CSVEEIIWTGGTTDTQYF. In nucleotides, the CDR3 is TGCAGCGTTGAAGAAATCATTTGGACAGGGGGAACCACAGATACGCAGTATTTT.

V and J are TRBV14 and TRBJ2-7; TRBD1 matches 7 bases. Unmatched junction bases numbered 6, after V lost 1 base and J lost 0 bases. Germline-derived CDR1 and CDR2 are SGHDN and FVKESK. This CDR3 has 16 amino acids. The CDR3 DNA reads TGTGCCAGCAGCCAAGTCAGGACAGGATCCTCCTACGAGCAGTACTTC. It translates to CASSQVRTGSSYEQYF.

CDR3 region: CASSPRGPGGWETQYF. The CDR3 DNA reads TGCGCCAGCAGCCCCCGAGGGCCAGGGGGCTGGGAGACCCAGTACTTC. V usage is TRBV4-1 and J usage is TRBJ2-5, with TRBD1 matching over 8 bases. The CDR3 covers 16 residues. Germline assignment: CDR1 MGHRA and CDR2 YSYEKL. Germline trimming cut 4 bases from V and 5 bases from J; bases unmatched to any gene: 12.

The CDR3 reads CASGFSDRGNQPQHF. The CDR3 DNA sequence: TGTGCTAGTGGTTTTTCCGATCGGGGGAATCAGCCCCAGCATTTT. The gene calls are TRBV12-5 and TRBJ1-5; possible D gene TRBD1, 5 bases. CDR3 length: 15 amino acids. Germline V gene data show CDR1 as LGHNT and CDR2 as FRNRAP. Between the trimmed V and J ends, which lost 3 bases and 4 bases, there was a span of 13 bases.

This clone was seen a handful of times. V and J are TRBV5-5 and TRBJ2-5, with a weak D call TRBD2 (5 bases). Trimming stripped 4 bases from V and 0 bases from J, with 22 bases between. Germline lookup yields CDR1 SGHKS and CDR2 YYEKEE (reference sequence). There are 18 residues in the CDR3. This CDR3 reads CASSRLFDEREYQETQYF. CDR3 coding DNA: TGTGCCAGCAGCCGTCTTTTTGATGAGAGGGAGTACCAAGAGACCCAGTACTTC.

V gene TRBV5-1 combines with J gene TRBJ2-5; 7 bases align to TRBD1. The CDR3 is made up of 16 amino acids. Germline V gene sequence: CDR1 SGHRS, CDR2 YFSETQ. The ends lost 0 bases at V and 1 base at J; junction bases unmatched: 6. CDR3 in DNA: TGCGCCAGCAGCTTGGGTTATTGGGACAGCCAAGAGACCCAGTACTTC. Translated, it gives CASSLGYWDSQETQYF.

This clone was seen a few times. This chain joins TRBV19 and TRBJ1-1, with D possibly TRBD1 on 5 matching bases. The CDR3 extends over 16 amino acids. The germline V gene encodes CDR1 LNHDA and CDR2 SQIVND (reference sequence). The V gene lost 2 bases and the J gene lost 4 bases, with 17 bases spanning the gap. CDR3 sequence (DNA): TGTGCCAGTAGTATAAGGTTAGGGGCCAAATCCACTGAAGCTTTCTTT. Encoded protein: CASSIRLGAKSTEAFF.

In this sample, this clone turned up a few times. The chain combines TRBV4-1 with TRBJ2-4, with D perhaps TRBD1 (6 bases). The CDR3 has 19 residues. Trimming removed 0 bases from V and 0 bases from J, with 18 bases in between. Germline V gene sequence: CDR1 MGHRA, CDR2 YSYEKL. CDR3 DNA sequence: TGCGCCAGCAGCCAAGAGCTCCAGGGGCCCAGCGAAGCCAAAAACATTCAGTACTTC. Protein sequence: CASSQELQGPSEAKNIQYF.

This clone has just one count. J is TRBJ2-3 and V is TRBV25-1, with TRBD2 matching over 14 bases. Germline V CDR1 and CDR2: MGHDK, SYGVNS. The trim removed 1 base at V and 5 bases at J, leaving 8 bases unmatched. This CDR3 is built from 18 residues. For the CDR3, the DNA is TGTGCCAGCAGTGAATGTGGGACTAGCGGGGGTTTCGAAGATACGCAGTATTTT. Its translation is CASSECGTSGGFEDTQYF.

J is TRBJ1-2 and V is TRBV27; D remains unclear. Germline assignment: CDR1 MNHEY and CDR2 SMNVEV (reference sequence). Trimming pared 7 bases from V and 2 bases from J, leaving 17 bases between. The CDR3 sequence is 15 residues long. Written as DNA, the CDR3 is TGTGCCAGCAAAGCAGACCGGATCGGGAACTATGGCTACACCTTC. Encoded protein: CASKADRIGNYGYTF.

V and J are TRBV5-5 and TRBJ1-4; TRBD1 might be the D (6 bases). The V gene's germline CDR1 is SGHKS and CDR2 YYEKEE (reference sequence). Trimming removed 0 bases at V and 0 bases at J, with 12 bases between. There are 17 residues in the CDR3. Here the CDR3 DNA reads TGTGCCAGCAGCTTGGTTCAGGGGCAGGCAACTAATGAAAAACTGTTTTTT. Amino acids: CASSLVQGQATNEKLFF.

The V call is TRBV27, the J call TRBJ1-2; TRBD1 might be the D (6 bases). The V gene lost 6 bases and the J gene lost 4 bases, with 21 bases spanning the gap. Looked up from germline, CDR1 is MNHEY and CDR2 is SMNVEV (reference sequence). The CDR3 consists of 16 residues. The DNA for the CDR3 is TGTGCCAGCAGCCAAGGGACACAGGGAAGCAGCTATGGCTACACCTTC. Protein product: CASSQGTQGSSYGYTF.

J is TRBJ1-3 and V is TRBV6-6; 11 nucleotides align to TRBD1. Germline V gene sequence: CDR1 MNHNY, CDR2 SVGAGI (reference sequence). The ends lost 0 bases at V and 5 bases at J; junction bases unmatched: 3. The CDR3 loop spans 16 amino acids. CDR3 in DNA: TGTGCCAGCAGTTACTCCGGGACAGGGGGGAGAAACACCATATATTTT. It codes for CASSYSGTGGRNTIYF.

The chain carries TRBV6-5 and TRBJ1-2, with D possibly being TRBD1 (6 bases). CDR3 length equals 13 residues. CDR1 MNHEY and CDR2 SVGAGI come from the germline V gene. V gave up 1 base and J gave up 6 bases, with 9 bases separating them. The CDR3 bases are TGTGCCAGCAGTTACTTCCGACAGGATGGCTACACCTTC. Translating it yields CASSYFRQDGYTF.

The chain links TRBV6-6 to TRBJ1-2; 10 bases match TRBD1. CDR3 length: 15 amino acids. J gave up 3 bases and V 0 bases, and 1 base lay outside the gene matches. Germline CDR1 MNHNY, CDR2 SVGAGI (reference sequence). In DNA, the CDR3 is TGTGCCAGCAGTTACTCGACAGGGGGCGACTATGGCTACACCTTC. It encodes CASSYSTGGDYGYTF.

The gene calls are TRBV7-2 and TRBJ2-1; TRBD2 matches at 8 bases. Germline CDR1 SGHTA, CDR2 FQGNSA. The CDR3 loop spans 15 amino acids. J was trimmed by 9 bases and V by 5 bases; bases with no gene match: 12. CDR3 amino acids: CASSETPAGVPEQFF. The CDR3 DNA follows: TGTGCCAGCAGCGAGACCCCAGCGGGGGTTCCTGAGCAGTTCTTC.